These 16 T cell receptor beta chains share one sample of origin, sequenced in a study of blood T cell repertoires in COVID-19. TCRdb's copy holds only in-frame clones and misses some; the assay was immunoSEQ multiplex PCR. The sample contains approximately 200,000 clones, around nine tenths of which appear only once. The source material was PBMCs or T cells enriched from blood (not recorded which). The source of these receptors is a young man who had recovered from COVID-19.

V gene TRBV2 combines with J gene TRBJ2-1; possibly TRBD2 for D (5 bases). V was shortened by 6 bases and J by 5 bases, with 20 bases between the two germline ends. Per germline, CDR1 SNHLY and CDR2 FYNNEI. The CDR3 has 16 residues. The CDR3 loop is CASSPGFGLGDNEQFF. The CDR3 DNA follows: TGTGCCAGCAGCCCGGGATTCGGACTGGGAGACAATGAGCAGTTCTTC.

The chain is built from TRBV4-1 and TRBJ2-7; TRBD2 might be the D (5 bases). Germline V gene lookup returns CDR1 MGHRA and CDR2 YSYEKL. CDR3 length equals 12 residues. The V gene lost 4 bases and the J gene lost 7 bases, with 11 bases spanning the gap. DNA for the CDR3: TGCGCCAGCAGCCCGATAGGCGGGGAGCAGTACTTC. Translated: CASSPIGGEQYF.

This clone has just a few counts. The V and J genes are TRBV2 and TRBJ1-2; D unresolved. The germline V gene has CDR1 SNHLY and CDR2 FYNNEI. Between the trimmed V and J ends, which lost 11 bases and 5 bases, there was a span of 15 bases. This CDR3 is built from 12 residues. CDR3 bases: TGTGCCGCCAACAGAGATTTTTATGGCTACACCTTC. It is translated as CAANRDFYGYTF.

The chain links TRBV7-2 to TRBJ1-1; D is uncertain. This CDR3 has 12 residues. Per germline, CDR1 SGHTA and CDR2 FQGNSA. V was trimmed by 5 bases and J by 1 base, leaving 5 bases between them. CDR3 region: CASSRRNTEAFF. CDR3 DNA: TGTGCCAGCAGCCGCAGGAACACTGAAGCTTTCTTT.

V and J are TRBV9 and TRBJ2-2; tentative D call: TRBD2 (7 bases). Between the trimmed V and J ends, which lost 4 bases and 3 bases, there was a span of 13 bases. The germline CDR1 and CDR2 sequences are SGDLS and YYNGEE. The CDR3 is 15 amino acids. The CDR3 sequence: CASSRGATDTGELFF. In DNA form, the CDR3 reads TGTGCCAGCAGCCGGGGGGCCACGGACACCGGGGAGCTGTTTTTT. Drawing the rest from reference TRBV9 and TRBJ2-2, the complete variable domain is DSGVTQTPKHLITATGQRVTLRCSPRSGDLSVYWYQQSLDQGLQFLIQYYNGEERAKGNILERFSAQQFPDLHSELNLSSLELGDSALYFCASSRGATDTGELFFGEGSRLTVL.

The chain links TRBV6-5 to TRBJ1-4; 9 positions match TRBD1. V dropped 6 bases and J dropped 8; count of bases not matched to a gene: 10. The CDR3 length is 15 residues. Germline CDR1 reads MNHEY; CDR2 reads SVGAGI. CDR3 bases: TGTGCCAGCAGCCCCGACAGGGGGATGAGCGAAAAACTGTTTTTT. Its protein is CASSPDRGMSEKLFF.

This clone was found once. The germline gene is not matched at one end of the junction; a read error may be the cause. The V and J genes are TRBV7-2 and TRBJ1-5; D is uncertain. This CDR3 has 14 amino acids. In germline, CDR1 is SGHTA, CDR2 FQGNSA. DNA for the CDR3: TGTGCCAGCAGCTTAGCGGGGAGCAGTCAGCCCCAGCATTTT. This codes for CASSLAGSSQPQHF. The entire variable domain, with the rest obtained from reference TRBV7-2 and TRBJ1-5, is as follows: GAGVSQSPSNKVTEKGKDVELRCDPISGHTALYWYRQSLGQGLEFLIYFQGNSAPDKSGLPSDRFSAERTGGSVSTLTIQRTQQEDSAVYLCASSLAGSSQPQHFGDGTRLSIL.

This chain connects TRBV9 to TRBJ2-7; TRBD2 agrees at 11 bases. This CDR3 contains 14 residues. Germline CDR1 and CDR2: SGDLS and YYNGEE. V was pared by 3 bases and J by 3 bases, with 2 bases of the junction left unmatched. The CDR3 sequence is CASSAGLADYEQYF. The CDR3 coding sequence is TGTGCCAGCAGCGCGGGACTAGCGGACTACGAGCAGTACTTC.

This clone has a single count. The chain combines TRBV7-2 with TRBJ2-2, with TRBD2 identical over 9 bases. Germline CDR1 SGHTA, CDR2 FQGNSA. The V segment lost 1 base and the J segment 5 bases; nucleotides outside the gene matches: 2. The CDR3 has 15 residues. The CDR3 loop is CASSLVAGVTGELFF. As DNA, the CDR3 is TGTGCCAGCAGCTTAGTAGCGGGAGTAACCGGGGAGCTGTTTTTT.

This clone was picked up one time. The chain carries TRBV30 and TRBJ1-2; 8 bases line up with TRBD1. Germline CDR1 and CDR2: GTSNPN and SVGIG (reference sequence). There are 14 residues in the CDR3. The V and J ends lost 2 bases and 8 bases, in that order; junction bases with no gene match: 10. The CDR3 sequence: CAWSFGRGLKGYTF. Written as DNA, the CDR3 is TGTGCCTGGAGTTTCGGCAGGGGGCTTAAAGGCTACACCTTC.

The chain's CDR3 is CASSSTGGGQETQYF. The CDR3 DNA is TGTGCCAGCAGCTCCACAGGGGGCGGACAAGAGACCCAGTACTTC. The chain links TRBV7-3 to TRBJ2-5; TRBD1 aligns across 9 bases. The CDR3 totals 15 residues. The germline CDR1 and CDR2 sequences are SGHTA and FQGTGA. Trimming removed 4 bases from V and 2 bases from J; junction bases left unmatched: 5.

This clone is a singleton in its sample. The chain employs TRBV7-9 and TRBJ1-2; 9 bases align to TRBD1. V trimming: 4 bases; J trimming: 0 bases; junction bases outside the gene matches: 3. Per germline, CDR1 SEHNR and CDR2 FQNEAQ (reference sequence). The CDR3 covers 15 residues. In DNA form, the CDR3 reads TGTGCCAGCAGCTGGGGACAGGGCTCTAACTATGGCTACACCTTC. The encoded protein is CASSWGQGSNYGYTF.

The chain recombines TRBV3-1 (or the pseudogene TRBV3-2) with TRBJ2-4; D not certain. This CDR3 comprises 11 residues. V was trimmed by 5 bases and J by 11 bases, leaving 10 bases between them. Germline-derived CDR1 and CDR2 are LGHDT and YNNKEL (reference sequence). DNA of the CDR3: TGTGCCAGCAGCTTCCGAGGCGTTCAGTACTTC. Translated, it gives CASSFRGVQYF.

The V and J genes are TRBV19 and TRBJ1-2, with 9 positions matching TRBD1. V lost 6 bases, J lost 4 bases, and 12 bases stayed unmatched. Per germline, CDR1 LNHDA and CDR2 SQIVND (reference sequence). This CDR3 comprises 16 residues. CDR3 protein: CASSSSPGQGSYGYTF. The CDR3 DNA follows: TGTGCCAGTAGCTCATCTCCGGGACAGGGAAGCTATGGCTACACCTTC.

This rearrangement joins TRBV7-8 to TRBJ1-3; TRBD1 matches at 7 bases. Germline V gene sequence: CDR1 SGHVS, CDR2 FQNEAQ. The V and J ends lost 5 bases and 2 bases, in that order; junction bases with no gene match: 6. The CDR3 contains 15 residues. CDR3 sequence: CASSPTGLTGNTIYF. DNA of the CDR3: TGTGCCAGCAGCCCGACAGGGCTGACTGGAAACACCATATATTTT.

A few counts support this clone. The chain is built from TRBV7-2 and TRBJ1-5; 7 positions agree with TRBD1. The germline CDR1 and CDR2 sequences are SGHTA and FQGNSA. V lost 4 bases, J lost 3 bases, and 9 bases stayed unmatched. CDR3 length: 16 residues. The CDR3 bases are TGTGCCAGCAGCTGGACCGGGACAGCAACCAATCAGCCCCAGCATTTT. Translated, it gives CASSWTGTATNQPQHF.